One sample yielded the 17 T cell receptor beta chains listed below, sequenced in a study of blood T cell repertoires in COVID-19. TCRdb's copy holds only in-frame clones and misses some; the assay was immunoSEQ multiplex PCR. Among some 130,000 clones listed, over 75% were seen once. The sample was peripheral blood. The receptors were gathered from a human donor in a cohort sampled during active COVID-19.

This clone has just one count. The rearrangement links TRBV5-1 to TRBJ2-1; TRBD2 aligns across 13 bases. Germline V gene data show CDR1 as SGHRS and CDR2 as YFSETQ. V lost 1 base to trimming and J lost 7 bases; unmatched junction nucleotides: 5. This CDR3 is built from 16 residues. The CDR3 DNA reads TGCGCCAGCAGCTTGACTAGCGGGAGGGCCGGGAATGAGCAGTTCTTC. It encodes CASSLTSGRAGNEQFF.

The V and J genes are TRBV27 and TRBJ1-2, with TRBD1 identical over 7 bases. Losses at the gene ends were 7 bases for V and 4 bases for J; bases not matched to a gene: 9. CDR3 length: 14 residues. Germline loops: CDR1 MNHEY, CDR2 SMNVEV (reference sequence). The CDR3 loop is CASTPRGGGYGYTF. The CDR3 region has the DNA TGTGCCAGCACGCCGAGAGGGGGCGGCTATGGCTACACCTTC.

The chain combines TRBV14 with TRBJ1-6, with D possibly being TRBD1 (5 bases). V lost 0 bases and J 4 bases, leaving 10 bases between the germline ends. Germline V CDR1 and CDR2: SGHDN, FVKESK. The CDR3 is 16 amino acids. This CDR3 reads CASSQESTAYNSPLHF. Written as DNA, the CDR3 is TGTGCCAGCAGCCAAGAGTCGACAGCTTATAATTCACCCCTCCACTTT.

CDR3 in amino acids: CASSKDRCDSGNTIYF. CDR3 sequence (DNA): TGTGCCAGCAGCAAAGATCGGTGTGACTCTGGAAACACCATATATTTT. The chain links TRBV21-1 to TRBJ1-3. TRBV21-1 is designated a pseudogene. The CDR3 contains 16 residues.

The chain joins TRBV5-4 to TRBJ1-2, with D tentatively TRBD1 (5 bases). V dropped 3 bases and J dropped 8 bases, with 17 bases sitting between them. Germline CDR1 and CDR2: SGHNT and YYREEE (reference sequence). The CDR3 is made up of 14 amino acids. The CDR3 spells CASSSGWGSGGYTF. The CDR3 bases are TGTGCCAGCAGCTCCGGGTGGGGCTCGGGCGGCTACACCTTC.

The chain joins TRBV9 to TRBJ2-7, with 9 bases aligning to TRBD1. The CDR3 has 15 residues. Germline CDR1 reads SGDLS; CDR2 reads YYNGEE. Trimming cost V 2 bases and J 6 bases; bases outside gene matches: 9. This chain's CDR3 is CASSVGGDRASEQYF. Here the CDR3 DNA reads TGTGCCAGCAGCGTTGGGGGGGACAGGGCTTCCGAGCAGTACTTC. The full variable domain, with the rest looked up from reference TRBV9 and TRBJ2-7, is DSGVTQTPKHLITATGQRVTLRCSPRSGDLSVYWYQQSLDQGLQFLIQYYNGEERAKGNILERFSAQQFPDLHSELNLSSLELGDSALYFCASSVGGDRASEQYFGPGTRLTVT.

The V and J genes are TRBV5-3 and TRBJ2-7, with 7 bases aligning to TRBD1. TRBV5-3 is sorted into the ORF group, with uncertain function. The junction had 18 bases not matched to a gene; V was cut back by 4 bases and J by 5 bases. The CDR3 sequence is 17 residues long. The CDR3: CARSPRTGGFVSHEQYV. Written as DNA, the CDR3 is TGTGCCAGAAGCCCTCGGACAGGCGGTTTCGTGTCACACGAGCAGTACGTC.

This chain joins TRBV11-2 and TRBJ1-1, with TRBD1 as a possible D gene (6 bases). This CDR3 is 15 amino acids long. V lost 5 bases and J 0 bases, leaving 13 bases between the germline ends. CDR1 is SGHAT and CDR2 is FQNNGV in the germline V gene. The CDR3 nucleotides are TGTGCCAGCAGCCAAGGACAGATAATGAACACTGAAGCTTTCTTT. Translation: CASSQGQIMNTEAFF.

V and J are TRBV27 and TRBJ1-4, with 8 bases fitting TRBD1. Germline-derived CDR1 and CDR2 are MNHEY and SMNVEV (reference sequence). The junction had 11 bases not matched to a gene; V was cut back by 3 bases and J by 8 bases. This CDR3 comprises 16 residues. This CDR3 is CASSFYSTGEREKLFF. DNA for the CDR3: TGTGCCAGCAGTTTCTATTCGACAGGGGAGAGAGAAAAACTGTTTTTT.

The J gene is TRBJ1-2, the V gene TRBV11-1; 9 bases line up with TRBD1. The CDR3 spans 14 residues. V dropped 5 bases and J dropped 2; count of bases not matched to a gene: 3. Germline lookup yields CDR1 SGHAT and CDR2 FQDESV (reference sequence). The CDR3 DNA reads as TGTGCCAGCAGCCCGGGACAGGGAAACTATGGCTACACCTTC. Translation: CASSPGQGNYGYTF.

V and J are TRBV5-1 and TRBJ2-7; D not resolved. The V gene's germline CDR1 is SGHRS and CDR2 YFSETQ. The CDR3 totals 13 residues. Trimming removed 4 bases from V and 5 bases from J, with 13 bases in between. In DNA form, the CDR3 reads TGCGCCAGCAGCCGCCTTTTAGACAACGAGCAGTACTTC. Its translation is CASSRLLDNEQYF.

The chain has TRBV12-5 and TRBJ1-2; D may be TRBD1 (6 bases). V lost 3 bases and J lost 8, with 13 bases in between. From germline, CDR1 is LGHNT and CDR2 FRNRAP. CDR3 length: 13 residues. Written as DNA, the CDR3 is TGTGCTAGTGGTTTAGACAGGCCGATAGGCTACACCTTC. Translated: CASGLDRPIGYTF.

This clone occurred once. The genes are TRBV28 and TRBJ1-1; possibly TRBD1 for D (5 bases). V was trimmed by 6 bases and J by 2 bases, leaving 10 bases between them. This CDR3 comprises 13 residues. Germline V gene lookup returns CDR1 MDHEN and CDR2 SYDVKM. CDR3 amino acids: CASRQGANTEAFF. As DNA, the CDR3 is TGTGCCAGCAGGCAGGGTGCTAACACTGAAGCTTTCTTT.

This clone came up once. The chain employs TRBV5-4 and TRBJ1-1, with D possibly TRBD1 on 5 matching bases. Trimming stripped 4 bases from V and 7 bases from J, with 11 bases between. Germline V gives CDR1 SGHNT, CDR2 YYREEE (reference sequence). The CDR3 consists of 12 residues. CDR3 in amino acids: CASSPFTGEAFF. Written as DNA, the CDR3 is TGTGCCAGCAGCCCTTTTACAGGTGAAGCTTTCTTT.

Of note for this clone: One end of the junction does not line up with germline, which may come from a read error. The CDR3 loop is CASNQAAGDEQFF. CDR3 coding DNA: TGTGCCAGCAACCAAGCGGCGGGAGATGAGCAGTTCTTC. The gene calls are TRBV3-1 (or the pseudogene TRBV3-2) and TRBJ2-1; 7 bases agree with TRBD2. The CDR3 consists of 13 residues. Germline-derived CDR1 and CDR2 are LGHDT and YNNKEL (reference sequence).

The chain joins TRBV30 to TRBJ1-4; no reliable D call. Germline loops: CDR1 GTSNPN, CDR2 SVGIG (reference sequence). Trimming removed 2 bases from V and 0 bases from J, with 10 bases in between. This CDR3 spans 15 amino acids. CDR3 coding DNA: TGTGCCTGGAGTTTTCACGAGGCAACTAATGAAAAACTGTTTTTT. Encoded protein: CAWSFHEATNEKLFF.

CDR3 sequence: CASYRVRGKLFF. DNA for the CDR3: TGTGCCTCCTACAGGGTTCGAGGAAAACTGTTTTTT. The chain has TRBV30 and TRBJ1-4, with D possibly TRBD1 on 6 matching bases. Germline loops: CDR1 GTSNPN, CDR2 SVGIG (reference sequence). The V and J ends lost 7 bases and 10 bases respectively, with 16 bases between them. The length of the CDR3 is 12 residues. Drawing the rest from reference TRBV30 and TRBJ1-4, the complete variable domain is SQTIHQWPATLVQPVGSPLSLECTVEGTSNPNLYWYRQAAGRGLQLLFYSVGIGQISSEVPQNLSASRPQDRQFILSSKKLLLSDSGFYLCASYRVRGKLFFGSGTQLSVL.